This TCR beta chain was found in a study of T cell responses to AZD1222 COVID-19 vaccine. On this clone: Its antigen is undetermined.

Findings of the study overall: It was only after the peak T cell response that any repertoires were sampled.

The CDR3 length is 15 residues. Germline V gene data show CDR1 as SGHRS and CDR2 as YFSETQ. With 4 bases removed from V and 6 bases from J, the gap between germline ends came to 17 bases. The assay was immunoSEQ multiplex PCR, and TCRdb's table has in-frame clones only and misses some. The data contain about 130,000 clones, around 92% of them singletons. The sequence derives from an adult who received the AZD1222 COVID-19 vaccine. The specimen comprised peripheral blood, sampled 28 days after the second AZD1222 dose. V and J are TRBV5-1 and TRBJ1-5; no reliable D call. CDR3 bases: TGCGCCAGCAGCCGGGAGCCGGGATCGTCTCAGCCCCAGCATTTT. It is translated as CASSREPGSSQPQHF.